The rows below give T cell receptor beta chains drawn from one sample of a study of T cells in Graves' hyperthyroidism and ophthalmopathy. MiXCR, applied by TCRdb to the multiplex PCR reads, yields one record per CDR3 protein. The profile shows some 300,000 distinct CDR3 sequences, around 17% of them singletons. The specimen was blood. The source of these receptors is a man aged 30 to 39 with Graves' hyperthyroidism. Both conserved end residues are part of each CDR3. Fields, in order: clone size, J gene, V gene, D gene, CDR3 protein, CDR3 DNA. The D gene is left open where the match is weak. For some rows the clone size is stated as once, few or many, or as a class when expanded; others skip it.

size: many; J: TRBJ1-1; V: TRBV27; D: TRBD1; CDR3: CASKKRGQGAYEAFF; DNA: TGTGCCAGCAAAAAAAGGGGACAGGGGGCTTATGAAGCTTTCTTT
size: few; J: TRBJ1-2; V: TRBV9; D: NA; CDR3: CASSVGLGTSVYGYTF; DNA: TGTGCCAGCAGCGTAGGACTGGGGACCTCAGTCTATGGCTACACCTTC
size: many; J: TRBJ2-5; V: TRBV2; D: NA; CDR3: CASSGLTEETQYF; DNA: TGTGCCAGCAGTGGACTGACGGAAGAGACCCAGTACTTC
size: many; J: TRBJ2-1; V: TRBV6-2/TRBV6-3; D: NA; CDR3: CASSQASYNEQFF; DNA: TGTGCCAGCAGTCAGGCCTCCTACAATGAGCAGTTCTTC
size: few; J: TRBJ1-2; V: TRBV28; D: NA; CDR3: CASRGAGDNYGYTF; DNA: TGTGCCAGCAGGGGGGCAGGGGATAACTATGGCTACACCTTC
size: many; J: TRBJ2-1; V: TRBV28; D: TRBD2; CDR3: CATQGAGVRNEQFF; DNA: TGTGCCACCCAGGGAGCGGGAGTACGGAATGAGCAGTTCTTC
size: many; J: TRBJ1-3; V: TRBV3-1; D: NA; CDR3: CASSQDGGRNTIYF; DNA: TGTGCCAGCAGCCAAGACGGCGGAAGAAACACCATATATTTT
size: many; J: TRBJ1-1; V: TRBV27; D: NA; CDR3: CASSPISPSLDTEAFF; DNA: TGTGCCAGCAGTCCGATCTCCCCCAGTCTTGACACTGAAGCTTTCTTT
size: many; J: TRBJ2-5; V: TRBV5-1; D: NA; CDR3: CASSLANRREFQETQYF; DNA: TGCGCCAGCAGCTTGGCTAATCGGCGGGAATTCCAAGAGACCCAGTACTTC
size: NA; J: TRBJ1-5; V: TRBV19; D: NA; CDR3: CASSIGGDQPQHF; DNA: TGTGCCAGTAGTATAGGGGGGGATCAGCCCCAGCATTTT
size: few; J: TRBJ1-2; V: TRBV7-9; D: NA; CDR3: CASSFSGKGSGYTF; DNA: TGTGCCAGCAGCTTCTCAGGGAAGGGGAGCGGCTACACCTTC
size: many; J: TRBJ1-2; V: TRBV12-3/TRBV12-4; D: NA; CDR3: CASSTAIVSANYGYTF; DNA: TGTGCCAGCAGCACGGCGATAGTTTCAGCTAACTATGGCTACACCTTC
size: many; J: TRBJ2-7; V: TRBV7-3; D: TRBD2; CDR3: CASSPSPGLAGSYEQYF; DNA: TGTGCCAGCAGCCCATCCCCGGGACTAGCGGGATCCTACGAGCAGTACTTC
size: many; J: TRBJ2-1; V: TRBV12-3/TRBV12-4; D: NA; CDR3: CASSWTSPDNEQFF; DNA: TGTGCCAGCAGTTGGACATCCCCGGACAATGAGCAGTTCTTC
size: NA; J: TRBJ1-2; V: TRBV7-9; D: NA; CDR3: CASSSPWAKGEVDGYTF; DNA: TGTGCCAGCAGCTCTCCCTGGGCCAAGGGGGAAGTTGATGGCTACACCTTC
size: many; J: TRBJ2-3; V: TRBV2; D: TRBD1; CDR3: CASSPGQGIRSADTQYF; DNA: TGTGCCAGCAGTCCGGGACAGGGGATTAGGAGTGCAGATACGCAGTATTTT
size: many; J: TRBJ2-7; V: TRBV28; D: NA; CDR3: CASLPPGRPSYEQYF; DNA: TGTGCCAGTTTGCCCCCGGGACGGCCATCCTACGAGCAGTACTTC
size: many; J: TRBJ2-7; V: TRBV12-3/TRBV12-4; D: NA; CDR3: CASSLLSHEQYF; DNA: TGTGCCAGCAGTTTGCTGAGCCACGAGCAGTACTTC
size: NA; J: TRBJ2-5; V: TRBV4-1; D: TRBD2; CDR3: CASSHPLAGGRRTQYF; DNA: TGCGCCAGCAGCCACCCTCTAGCGGGAGGACGGAGGACCCAGTACTTC
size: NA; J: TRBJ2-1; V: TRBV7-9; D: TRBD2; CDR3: CASSSSGTSGNNEQFF; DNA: TGTGCCAGCAGCTCATCCGGGACTAGCGGAAACAATGAGCAGTTCTTC
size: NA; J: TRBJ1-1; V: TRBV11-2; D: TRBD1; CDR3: CASSLDGTGVREAFF; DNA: TGTGCCAGCAGCTTAGATGGGACAGGGGTAAGGGAAGCTTTCTTT
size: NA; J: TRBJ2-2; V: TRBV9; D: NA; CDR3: CASSVVDRRGTGELFF; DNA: TGTGCCAGCAGCGTAGTGGATAGGAGGGGCACCGGGGAGCTGTTTTTT
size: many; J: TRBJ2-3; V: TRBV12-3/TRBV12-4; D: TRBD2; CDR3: CASSFLAGHQYPTDTQYF; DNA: TGTGCCAGCAGTTTCCTAGCGGGCCACCAATACCCCACAGATACGCAGTATTTT
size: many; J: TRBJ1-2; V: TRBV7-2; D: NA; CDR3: CASSPNLGYYGYTF; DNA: TGTGCCAGCAGCCCAAATTTGGGCTACTATGGCTACACCTTC
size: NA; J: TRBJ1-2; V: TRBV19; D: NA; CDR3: CASSNYGYTF; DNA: TGTGCCAGTAGTAACTATGGCTACACCTTC
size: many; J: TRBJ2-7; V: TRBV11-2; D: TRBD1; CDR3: CASSLGGTALRGQYF; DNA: TGTGCCAGCAGCTTAGGGGGGACAGCCCTACGAGGGCAGTACTTC
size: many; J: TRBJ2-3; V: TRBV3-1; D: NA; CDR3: CASSRPGHPGTDTQYF; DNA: TGTGCCAGCAGCCGGCCGGGACACCCTGGCACAGATACGCAGTATTTT
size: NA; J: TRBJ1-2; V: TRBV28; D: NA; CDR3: CASSLSSRLYGYTF; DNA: TGTGCCAGCAGTTTATCTTCGCGACTCTATGGCTACACCTTC
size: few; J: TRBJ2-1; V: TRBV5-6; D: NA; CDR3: CASSFVEGTEQFF; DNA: TGTGCCAGCAGCTTTGTGGAGGGCACTGAGCAGTTCTTC
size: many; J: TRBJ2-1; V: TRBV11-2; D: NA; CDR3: CASSLAAEQFF; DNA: TGTGCCAGCAGCTTAGCAGCCGAGCAGTTCTTC
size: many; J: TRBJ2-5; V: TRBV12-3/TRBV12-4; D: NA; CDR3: CASSLTRPREETQYF; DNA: TGTGCCAGCAGTCTAACCCGACCGAGGGAAGAGACCCAGTACTTC
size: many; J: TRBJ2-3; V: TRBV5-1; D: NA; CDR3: CASSLSGTQYF; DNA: TGCGCCAGCAGCTTATCTGGTACGCAGTATTTT
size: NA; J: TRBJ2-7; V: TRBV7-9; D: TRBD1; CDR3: CASSLEYGQGNEQYF; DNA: TGTGCCAGCAGCTTAGAATACGGACAGGGGAACGAGCAGTACTTC
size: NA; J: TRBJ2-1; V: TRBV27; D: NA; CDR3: CASSFRPGHPGREQFF; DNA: TGTGCCAGCAGTTTTCGTCCGGGACACCCCGGAAGGGAGCAGTTCTTC
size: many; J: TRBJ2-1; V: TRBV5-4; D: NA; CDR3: CASSLGGANSYNEQFF; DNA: TGTGCCAGCAGCTTGGGTGGCGCCAACTCCTACAATGAGCAGTTCTTC
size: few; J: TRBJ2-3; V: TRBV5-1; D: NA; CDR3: CASSLVSSATDTQYF; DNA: TGCGCCAGCAGCTTGGTTTCCTCTGCCACAGATACGCAGTATTTT
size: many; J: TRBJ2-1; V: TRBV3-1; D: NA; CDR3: CASRGLATDNEQFF; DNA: TGTGCCAGCAGGGGTCTAGCGACCGACAATGAGCAGTTCTTC
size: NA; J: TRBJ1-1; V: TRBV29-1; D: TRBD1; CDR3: CSAQSKYRGKAFF; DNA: TGCAGCGCACAATCAAAATACAGGGGAAAAGCTTTCTTT
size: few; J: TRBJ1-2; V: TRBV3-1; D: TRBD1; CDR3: CASSHGTGGVGYTF; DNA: TGTGCCAGCAGCCACGGGACAGGGGGCGTTGGCTACACCTTC
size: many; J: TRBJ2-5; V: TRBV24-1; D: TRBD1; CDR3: CATSDPGQGHETQYF; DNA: TGTGCCACCAGTGACCCGGGACAGGGTCATGAGACCCAGTACTTC
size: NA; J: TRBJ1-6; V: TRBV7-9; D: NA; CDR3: CASSLESQSDYNSPLHF; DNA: TGTGCCAGCAGCTTAGAATCGCAATCTGACTATAATTCACCCCTCCACTTT
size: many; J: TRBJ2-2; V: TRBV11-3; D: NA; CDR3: CASRTYNGANTGELFF; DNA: TGTGCCAGCAGAACCTACAATGGGGCGAACACCGGGGAGCTGTTTTTT
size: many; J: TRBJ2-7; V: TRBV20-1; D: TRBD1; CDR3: CSARDRGPYEQYF; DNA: TGCAGTGCTCGGGACAGGGGGCCCTACGAGCAGTACTTC
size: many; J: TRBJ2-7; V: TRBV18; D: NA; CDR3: CASSEMSKGEQYF; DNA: TGTGCCAGCTCAGAAATGTCCAAAGGCGAGCAGTACTTC
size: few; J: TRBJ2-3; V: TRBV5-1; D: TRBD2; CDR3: CASSFPAGPTDTQYF; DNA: TGCGCCAGCAGCTTTCCAGCGGGACCCACAGATACGCAGTATTTT
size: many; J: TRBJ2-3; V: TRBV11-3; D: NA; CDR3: CASSLNRDVGTDTQYF; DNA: TGTGCCAGCAGCTTAAACCGGGACGTGGGTACAGATACGCAGTATTTT
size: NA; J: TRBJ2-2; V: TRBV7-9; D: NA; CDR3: CASSFVLTGTGELFF; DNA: TGTGCCAGCAGCTTTGTACTCACGGGGACCGGGGAGCTGTTTTTT
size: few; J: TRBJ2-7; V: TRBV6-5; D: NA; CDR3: CASSYSTAYEQYF; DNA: TGTGCCAGCAGTTACTCGACTGCATACGAGCAGTACTTC
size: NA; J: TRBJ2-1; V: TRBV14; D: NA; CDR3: CASSQIDSEQFF; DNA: TGTGCCAGCAGCCAAATCGACAGTGAGCAGTTCTTC
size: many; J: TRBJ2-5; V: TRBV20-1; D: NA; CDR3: CSARMRAGGWTQYF; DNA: TGCAGTGCCCGGATGCGGGCTGGGGGTTGGACCCAGTACTTC
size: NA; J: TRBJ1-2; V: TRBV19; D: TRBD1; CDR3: CASRSGQGGRYGYTF; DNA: TGTGCCAGCCGATCGGGACAGGGGGGAAGGTATGGCTACACCTTC
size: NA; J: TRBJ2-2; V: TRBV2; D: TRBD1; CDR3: CASSWTGAGELFF; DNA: TGTGCCAGCAGTTGGACAGGGGCCGGGGAGCTGTTTTTT
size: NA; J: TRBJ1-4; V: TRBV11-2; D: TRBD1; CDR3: CASRDRDEKLFF; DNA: TGTGCCAGCAGGGACAGGGATGAAAAACTGTTTTTT
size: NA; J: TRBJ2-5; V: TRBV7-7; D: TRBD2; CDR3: CASSSVAGVGETQYF; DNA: TGTGCTAGCAGCTCCGTAGCGGGAGTCGGAGAGACCCAGTACTTC
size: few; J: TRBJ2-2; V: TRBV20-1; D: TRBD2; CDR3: CSANQREGYTGELFF; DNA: TGCAGTGCTAACCAGCGGGAGGGCTACACCGGGGAGCTGTTTTTT